This T cell receptor beta chain was sequenced during a study of T cells in Graves' hyperthyroidism and ophthalmopathy. Note on this clonotype: What it binds is unknown.

TCR beta CDR3 regions were amplified from RNA. A first-round RT-PCR of the TCR CDR3 used the HTBI primer set. TCRdb analysed the multiplex PCR reads with MiXCR anew, one entry per CDR3 protein. This sample has a few hundred thousand distinct CDR3 sequences, with about a fifth found just once. After removal of 5 bases from V and 2 bases from J, the junction contained 9 bases not matched to a gene. Per germline, CDR1 DFQATT and CDR2 SNEGSKA (reference sequence). The CDR3 covers 15 residues. Study-wide points: The authors' 13 V-J model separated ophthalmopathy from stable hyperthyroidism.

The receptor was isolated from a man between 18 and 35 years old with Graves' hyperthyroidism. Material: blood. The chain employs TRBV20-1 and TRBJ2-7, with 10 bases fitting TRBD2. In nucleotides, the CDR3 is TGCAGTGCTGGCTTAGCGGGGGGCTCCACCTACGAGCAGTACTTC. It is translated as CSAGLAGGSTYEQYF.